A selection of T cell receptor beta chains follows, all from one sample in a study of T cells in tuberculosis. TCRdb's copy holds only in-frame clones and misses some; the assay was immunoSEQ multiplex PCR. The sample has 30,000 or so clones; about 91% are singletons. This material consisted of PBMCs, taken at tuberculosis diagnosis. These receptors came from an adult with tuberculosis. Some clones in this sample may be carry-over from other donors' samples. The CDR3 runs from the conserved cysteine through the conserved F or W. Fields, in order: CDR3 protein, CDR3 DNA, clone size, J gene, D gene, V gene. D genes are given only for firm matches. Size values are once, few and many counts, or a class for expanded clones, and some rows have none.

CASSRRRAVHEQFF,TGTGCCAGCAGCCGCCGCCGAGCGGTCCATGAGCAGTTCTTC,once,TRBJ2-1,NA,TRBV7-8
CASSEGQGARSYEQYF,TGTGCCAGCAGTGAGGGACAGGGGGCGCGGTCCTACGAGCAGTACTTC,NA,TRBJ2-7,TRBD1,TRBV6-1
CASSSKNTGELFF,TGTGCCAGCAGCTCTAAGAACACCGGGGAGCTGTTTTTT,NA,TRBJ2-2,NA,TRBV5-4
CASSIGSGATYEQYF,TGTGCCAGTAGTATAGGGTCAGGGGCCACCTACGAGCAGTACTTC,NA,TRBJ2-7,NA,TRBV19
CASSLSLGLNEKLFF,TGTGCCAGCAGTTTATCCTTGGGGCTTAATGAAAAACTGTTTTTT,NA,TRBJ1-4,NA,TRBV28
CASSSRVRADTQYF,TGTGCCAGCAGCTCAAGGGTCAGGGCAGATACGCAGTATTTT,NA,TRBJ2-3,NA,TRBV7-2
CATKRQGALDEQFF,TGTGCCACCAAGAGACAGGGGGCGCTGGATGAGCAGTTCTTC,NA,TRBJ2-1,TRBD1,TRBV15
CASSLSGTGGTEAFF,TGCGCCAGCAGCTTGTCCGGGACAGGGGGCACTGAAGCTTTCTTT,NA,TRBJ1-1,TRBD1,TRBV5-1
CASSGGSSGANVLTF,TGTGCCAGCTCGGGGGGAAGCTCTGGGGCCAACGTCCTGACTTTC,NA,TRBJ2-6,NA,TRBV18
CASREVATNEKLFF,TGTGCCAGTAGAGAGGTTGCAACTAATGAAAAACTGTTTTTT,NA,TRBJ1-4,NA,TRBV19